Below, 7 T cell receptor beta chains from the same sample are listed, as sequenced in a study of blood T cell repertoires in COVID-19. Method: immunoSEQ multiplex PCR; TCRdb's copy keeps in-frame clones and lacks some. Altogether about 120,000 clones are present, approximately 68% being singletons, with the ten largest covering over 2%. Sequencing was performed on peripheral blood. The origin of the receptors is a woman in her seventies with acute or convalescent COVID-19.

This chain uses TRBV9 with TRBJ2-3; D is perhaps TRBD1 (6 bases). V dropped 4 bases and J dropped 5 bases, with 14 bases sitting between them. CDR1 and CDR2 (germline): SGDLS, YYNGEE. The CDR3 has 14 amino acids. CDR3 amino acids: CASSPRTELDTQYF. As DNA, the CDR3 is TGTGCCAGCAGCCCTCGGACAGAGTTAGATACGCAGTATTTT.

The chain carries TRBV10-3 and TRBJ2-7; 7 bases agree with TRBD1. Losses at the gene ends were 10 bases for V and 3 bases for J; bases not matched to a gene: 12. The CDR3 spans 14 residues. The germline CDR1 and CDR2 sequences are ENHRY and SYGVKD. The CDR3 reads CATRGQVKGYEQYF. CDR3 coding DNA: TGTGCCACCCGAGGACAGGTTAAGGGCTACGAGCAGTACTTC.

The chain recombines TRBV7-9 with TRBJ2-3; TRBD2 might be the D (6 bases). The CDR3 contains 16 residues. With 7 bases removed from V and 0 bases from J, the gap between germline ends came to 17 bases. Looked up from germline, CDR1 is SEHNR and CDR2 is FQNEAQ (reference sequence). CDR3 sequence reads: CASTKSGTFSTDTQYF. CDR3 nucleotide sequence: TGTGCCAGCACCAAGTCCGGGACTTTTAGCACAGATACGCAGTATTTT.

The chain is built from TRBV27 and TRBJ1-6; D might be TRBD1 (6 bases). Trimming removed 4 bases from V and 8 bases from J, with 15 bases in between. This CDR3 spans 15 amino acids. The germline gives CDR1 MNHEY, CDR2 SMNVEV (reference sequence). The CDR3 reads CASSWTARLDSPLHF. The CDR3 region has the DNA TGTGCCAGCAGTTGGACAGCCAGATTGGATTCACCCCTCCACTTT.

The rearrangement joins TRBV10-1 to TRBJ2-3; tentatively, D is TRBD2 (6 bases). CDR3 length: 15 residues. Germline CDR1 and CDR2: WNHNN and SYGVQD (reference sequence). V lost 2 bases and J lost 3, with 12 bases in between. This CDR3 is CASSEGLASTDTQYF. The CDR3 DNA reads TGCGCCAGCAGTGAGGGTCTAGCGTCAACAGATACGCAGTATTTT.

This clone came up a few times. The chain is built from TRBV6-1 and TRBJ2-7; possible D gene TRBD1, 5 bases. Trimming pared 2 bases from V and 1 base from J, leaving 12 bases between. The germline V gene encodes CDR1 MNHNS and CDR2 SASEGT. The CDR3 spans 15 residues. The CDR3 sequence is CASSETLTASYEQYF. The CDR3 region has the DNA TGTGCCAGCAGTGAAACTCTGACAGCATCCTACGAGCAGTACTTC.

The genes are TRBV5-1 and TRBJ1-2; 7 nucleotides match TRBD1. Per germline, CDR1 SGHRS and CDR2 YFSETQ. V was clipped by 5 bases and J by 4 bases; unmatched bases: 11. This CDR3 is built from 15 residues. The CDR3 DNA follows: TGCGCCAGCAGTCCCTACCAGGGACAGCTCTATGGCTACACCTTC. This encodes CASSPYQGQLYGYTF. Using reference TRBV5-1 and TRBJ1-2 for the parts outside the CDR3, the full variable domain is KAGVTQTPRYLIKTRGQQVTLSCSPISGHRSVSWYQQTPGQGLQFLFEYFSETQRNKGNFPGRFSGRQFSNSRSEMNVSTLELGDSALYLCASSPYQGQLYGYTFGSGTRLTVV.